The clone carrying this T cell receptor (beta chain) occurred many times. Antigen: not known. The data were obtained in a study of identical twins. Study-wide results and caveats: Out-of-frame beta sequences exhibited a weaker degree of excess twin sharing.

It was template switching that added a universal primer site, and there were unique molecular identifiers on the cDNA. MiXCR was run by TCRdb on the 5' RACE reads, yielding one entry per CDR3 protein. The sample shows some 710,000 distinct CDR3 sequences, around 6% of them seen only once. V was pared by 5 bases and J by 6 bases, with 13 bases between. The CDR3 loop spans 14 amino acids. The gene calls are TRBV12-3 or TRBV12-4 and TRBJ2-2; D may be TRBD2 (6 bases). The sequenced sample consisted of naive T cells sorted from blood. The receptor's source is a man younger than 30 in good health. The CDR3 DNA sequence: TGTGCCAGCAGTGTCGGGAGTCGCGCCGGGGAGCTGTTTTTT. Its translation is CASSVGSRAGELFF.